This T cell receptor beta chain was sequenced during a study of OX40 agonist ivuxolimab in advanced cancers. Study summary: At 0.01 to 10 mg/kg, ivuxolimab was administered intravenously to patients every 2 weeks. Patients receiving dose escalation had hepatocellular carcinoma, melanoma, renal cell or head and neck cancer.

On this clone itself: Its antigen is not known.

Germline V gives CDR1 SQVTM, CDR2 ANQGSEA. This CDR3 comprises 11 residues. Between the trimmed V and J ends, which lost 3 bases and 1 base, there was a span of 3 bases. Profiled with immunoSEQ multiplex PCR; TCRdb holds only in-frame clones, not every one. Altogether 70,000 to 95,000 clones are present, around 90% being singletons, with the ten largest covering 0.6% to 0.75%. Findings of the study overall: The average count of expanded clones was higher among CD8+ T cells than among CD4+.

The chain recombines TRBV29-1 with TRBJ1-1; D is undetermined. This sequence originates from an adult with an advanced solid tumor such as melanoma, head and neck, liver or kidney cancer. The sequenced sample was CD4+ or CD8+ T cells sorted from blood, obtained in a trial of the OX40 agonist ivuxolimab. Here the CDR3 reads CSVDRNTEAFF. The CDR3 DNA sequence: TGCAGCGTTGACAGGAACACTGAAGCTTTCTTT.